These T cell receptor beta chains were read from a single sample in a study. TCRdb called the RT-PCR reads again in MiXCR, with one record for every CDR3 protein. The sample records 650,000 to 800,000 distinct CDR3 sequences, approximately 14% being singletons. Material: memory CD4+ T cells from blood. The receptors were gathered from a female donor in good health, serving as a healthy control. Both conserved end residues are part of each CDR3. Expanded clones get a size class; other rows say once, few or many, or leave the size out.

j_call,v_call,clone_size,cdr3_aa
TRBJ1-2,TRBV7-2,.,CASSSRYNDYGYTF
TRBJ2-5,TRBV4-2,.,CASSQDRAGGSQETQYF
TRBJ2-3,TRBV24-1,few,CATSDLYTQYF
TRBJ1-4,TRBV29-1,few,CSVTETGRGEKLFF
TRBJ2-1,TRBV24-1,many,CATSDPGTPHGSYNEQFF
TRBJ1-1,TRBV12-3/TRBV12-4,few,CASSSSRLEAFF
TRBJ1-3,TRBV27,.,CASYSPGNTIYF
TRBJ2-7,TRBV15,many,CATSRDRGLGYEQYF
TRBJ2-2,TRBV6-4,.,CASSDQGAGTGELFF
TRBJ2-1,TRBV6-1,few,CASSEYLNEQFF
TRBJ2-7,TRBV15,few,CATSPRQGGLYEQYF
TRBJ1-5,TRBV13,.,CASSLGTGEGQPQHF